The present TCR beta chain was sequenced within a study of response to subunit inactivated influenza vaccine (dated by TCRdb to 2017 to 2018). About the full investigation: Deep quantitative T cell receptor repertoire profiling was used in the study to track responses to a trivalent subunit inactivated influenza vaccine. General findings and caveats noted by the study authors: The authors proposed that each seasonal influenza vaccination may bring in only a limited number of new T cells.

The library relied on RT-PCR. Sequencing relied on an Illumina HiSeq 2500. In-frame beta chains were kept once TCRdb had trimmed the public reads at Q25 with fastp and called clones with MiXCR. Rows are combined by CDR3 protein, so each entry shows the most common genes and DNA. For this sample there are roughly 630,000 distinct CDR3 sequences; 14% appear just once. The top ten clonotypes cover 7.6% of the sample. Compared with germline, V lacks 1 base and J lacks 12 bases; bases without a gene match: 7. From a lookup of the germline V gene, CDR1 and CDR2 are KGHDR and SFDVKD. The CDR3 sequence holds 14 residues, the cysteine and phenylalanine included. CDR3 DNA is the only sequence kept; it has 42 bases, read in frame from the first base. About this clonotype: It has no known antigen specificity. Base qualities are not provided; no much larger clone lies one nucleotide away.

The sequence links TRBV24-1 to TRBJ2-1, with 8 middle bases fitting TRBD1. This sequence was found in a man aged 50 or older who received an inactivated influenza vaccine. Donor details come from another sample of the same person, matched by shared clones. This material consisted of PBMCs from blood, taken around 15 days before vaccination. The CDR3 region: CATSDLQDRAGQFF. In nucleotide form, the sequence is TGTGCCACCAGTGATTTACAGGACAGGGCAGGGCAGTTCTTC.